One and the same sample provided the 8 T cell receptor beta chains below, sequenced in a study of T cells after yellow fever vaccination. TCRdb used MiXCR to reprocess the 5' RACE reads, holding one entry per CDR3 protein. The sample includes more than 95,000 distinct CDR3 sequences, approximately 16% of them seen just once. This sample comprised CD8+ T cells sorted from PBMCs, obtained 5 days after the yellow fever booster vaccination. The source is a young man who received the YFV17D yellow fever vaccine.

This clonotype was picked up a small number of times. The chain joins TRBV5-1 to TRBJ2-1; no clear D. The CDR3 covers 11 residues. With 4 bases removed from V and 7 bases from J, the gap between germline ends came to 6 bases. Germline V gene lookup returns CDR1 SGHRS and CDR2 YFSETQ. CDR3 sequence reads: CASSAGNEQFF. DNA of the CDR3: TGCGCCAGCAGCGCCGGAAATGAGCAGTTCTTC.

This clonotype was observed a handful of times. V gene TRBV5-1 combines with J gene TRBJ2-1; 8 bases fit TRBD2. Germline CDR1 is SGHRS and CDR2 is YFSETQ. With 4 bases clipped from V and 6 bases from J, the junction kept 6 bases outside the gene matches. The CDR3 is made up of 14 amino acids. The CDR3 nucleotides read TGCGCCAGCAGCCGGTGGGGGACTAGCAATGAGCAGTTCTTC. It is translated as CASSRWGTSNEQFF.

V is TRBV4-1 and J is TRBJ1-1; D gene ambiguous. The CDR3 is 14 residues long. Germline V CDR1 and CDR2: MGHRA, YSYEKL. Trimming shortened V by 4 bases and J by 1 base, and 10 bases separated the two germline ends. The CDR3 DNA sequence: TGCGCCAGCAGCCCCTTCGCGGAGAACACTGAAGCTTTCTTT. Protein product: CASSPFAENTEAFF.

V is TRBV6-2 or TRBV6-3 and J is TRBJ2-7, with unresolved D. Trimming shortened V by 7 bases and J by 3 bases, and 7 bases separated the two germline ends. CDR1 MNHEY and CDR2 SVGEGT come from the germline V gene. The CDR3 has 11 amino acids. The CDR3 DNA reads as TGTGCCAGCACCTCCGGCTACGAGCAGTACTTC. Protein product: CASTSGYEQYF.

This clonotype was detected only a few times. The chain links TRBV6-5 to TRBJ1-4; D perhaps matches TRBD1 (5 bases). The CDR3 totals 17 residues. Germline CDR1 MNHEY, CDR2 SVGAGI. V lost 0 bases and J lost 0, with 11 bases in between. CDR3: CASSYSSMGATNEKLFF. The DNA of the CDR3 is TGTGCCAGCAGTTACTCGAGTATGGGGGCAACTAATGAAAAACTGTTTTTT.

The chain links TRBV5-1 to TRBJ2-7, with 7 bases lining up with TRBD1. The CDR3 has 17 residues. V dropped 4 bases and J dropped 2; count of bases not matched to a gene: 15. Germline lookup yields CDR1 SGHRS and CDR2 YFSETQ. The CDR3 coding sequence is TGCGCCAGCAGCACTACCCCCCCGGGACAGCGACCCTACGAGCAGTACTTC. As protein: CASSTTPPGQRPYEQYF.

This sequence joins TRBV4-3 and TRBJ2-1; D might be TRBD1 or TRBD2, each matching 5 bases. The V gene lost 3 bases and the J gene lost 8 bases, with 20 bases spanning the gap. Germline V lookup: CDR1 LGHNA, CDR2 YSLEER. CDR3 length: 16 amino acids. The CDR3 DNA sequence: TGCGCCAGCAGCCAGGACCCGACGGGGCCCTCCGATGAGCAGTTCTTC. Its protein product is CASSQDPTGPSDEQFF.

The genes are TRBV28 and TRBJ2-1, with D unclear. The CDR3 loop spans 13 amino acids. The germline V gene has CDR1 MDHEN and CDR2 SYDVKM. The V and J ends lost 4 bases and 5 bases respectively, with 9 bases between them. Written as DNA, the CDR3 is TGTGCCAGCAGTTCGGTGGTCCACAATGAGCAGTTCTTC. As protein: CASSSVVHNEQFF. Using reference TRBV28 and TRBJ2-1 for the parts outside the CDR3, the full variable domain is DVKVTQSSRYLVKRTGEKVFLECVQDMDHENMFWYRQDPGLGLRLIYFSYDVKMKEKGDIPEGYSVSREKKERFSLILESASTNQTSMYLCASSSVVHNEQFFGPGTRLTVL.